This T cell receptor (beta chain) came from a study of control samples from healthy donors and cancer patients. Germline V lookup: CDR1 MNHEY, CDR2 SVGAGI. This CDR3 contains 15 residues. The V gene lost 5 bases and the J gene lost 2 bases, with 15 bases spanning the gap. Clones were read by immunoSEQ multiplex PCR, and TCRdb kept only the in-frame ones, dropping some. The sample carries 70,000 or so clones, approximately 87% recorded once. The V call is TRBV6-5, the J call TRBJ1-1, with D unclear. This clonotype was obtained from a man between 45 and 60 years old in good health. Sequences were obtained from blood. The CDR3 is CASSPGRVTNTEAFF. The CDR3 DNA follows: TGTGCCAGCAGTCCAGGACGGGTTACAAACACTGAAGCTTTCTTT.